This is a list of T cell receptor beta chains from one sample in a study of T cell responses to AZD1222 COVID-19 vaccine. This table comes from immunoSEQ multiplex PCR, and its TCRdb copy is limited to in-frame clones, with some not included. The top ten clones hold 2.2% of a sample with under 120,000 clones, around 94% of them seen once. This material consisted of peripheral blood, taken on day 0 of AZD1222 vaccination. Receptors were obtained from an adult in good health. CDR3s include the opening cysteine and the closing phenylalanine or tryptophan. D genes are given only for firm matches. Not every row has a clone size; where given, it reads once, few, many or a size class.

>-|-|TRBV5-1|TRBJ1-2
CASSLLGDGYTF
TGCGCCAGCAGCTTGCTGGGGGATGGCTACACCTTC
>once|TRBD1|TRBV27|TRBJ1-6
CASSLWQGGNSPLHF
TGTGCCAGCAGTTTATGGCAGGGGGGAAATTCACCCCTCCACTTT
>-|-|TRBV3-1/TRBV3-2|TRBJ1-4
CASSQDSQPPNEKLFF
TGTGCCAGCAGCCAAGATAGCCAGCCACCTAATGAAAAACTGTTTTTT
>-|-|TRBV9|TRBJ1-2
CASSVDSYGYTF
TGTGCCAGCAGCGTAGACAGCTATGGCTACACCTTC
>-|-|TRBV7-8|TRBJ1-5
CASSGDSNQPQHF
TGTGCCAGCAGTGGCGATAGCAATCAGCCCCAGCATTTT
>-|-|TRBV2|TRBJ1-5
CASSRDSHRGNQPQHF
TGTGCCAGCAGCCGCGACAGCCACCGAGGGAATCAGCCCCAGCATTTT
>-|-|TRBV11-2|TRBJ1-2
CASSVTDYGYTF
TGTGCCAGCAGCGTTACAGATTATGGCTACACCTTC
>-|-|TRBV29-1|TRBJ1-2
CSVESGDYGYTF
TGCAGCGTTGAAAGCGGCGACTATGGCTACACCTTC
>few|-|TRBV6-5|TRBJ2-7
CASRGGVGGSYEQYF
TGTGCCAGCAGGGGCGGGGTGGGTGGTTCCTACGAGCAGTACTTC
>-|TRBD1|TRBV5-1|TRBJ2-7
CASSFRGQSYEQYF
TGCGCCAGCAGCTTCAGGGGACAGTCCTACGAGCAGTACTTC
>-|-|TRBV5-1|TRBJ1-2
CASSLLSGIRGNGYTF
TGCGCCAGCAGCTTGTTATCGGGGATAAGGGGGAATGGCTACACCTTC
>-|-|TRBV27|TRBJ2-3
CASSFTGMSTDTQYF
TGTGCCAGCAGTTTTACAGGGATGAGCACAGATACGCAGTATTTT
>-|-|TRBV6-5|TRBJ1-2
CASNGQWDYGYTF
TGTGCCAGCAACGGACAGTGGGACTATGGCTACACCTTC
>-|-|TRBV7-3|TRBJ1-1
CASSQQGGTEAFF
TGTGCCAGCAGCCAACAGGGAGGAACTGAAGCTTTCTTT
>few|-|TRBV2|TRBJ2-3
CASIKGGGTDTQYF
TGTGCCAGCATTAAGGGCGGTGGCACAGATACGCAGTATTTT
>-|TRBD1|TRBV5-1|TRBJ1-1
CASSSPTGVDTEAFF
TGCGCCAGCAGCTCCCCTACAGGGGTGGACACTGAAGCTTTCTTT
>-|-|TRBV5-1|TRBJ2-3
CASRTSTDTQYF
TGCGCCAGCAGGACTAGCACAGATACGCAGTATTTT
>-|-|TRBV7-7|TRBJ2-7
CASSYLGGISYEQYF
TGTGCTAGCAGCTACCTCGGGGGAATCTCCTACGAGCAGTACTTC
>-|-|TRBV6-2/TRBV6-3|TRBJ1-2
CASSHRVRGYTF
TGTGCCAGCAGTCACAGGGTCCGGGGCTACACCTTC
>-|TRBD1|TRBV9|TRBJ2-4
CASSVGLSGGLNIQYF
TGTGCCAGCAGCGTCGGTTTGTCAGGGGGCCTCAACATTCAGTACTTC
>-|-|TRBV11-3|TRBJ1-1
CASRDRQVGNTEAFF
TGTGCCAGCAGAGACAGGCAGGTGGGGAACACTGAAGCTTTCTTT
>-|-|TRBV5-1|TRBJ1-3
CASSLATDGNTIYF
TGCGCCAGCAGCTTGGCCACGGACGGAAACACCATATATTTT